This T cell receptor (beta chain) comes out of a study of T cell repertoires in cytomegalovirus infection (dated 2019 in TCRdb). Context from the whole study: Donor HLA type was relevant to the analysis, because carriage of CMV infection together with the matching HLA type was indicated by public TCR beta signatures. General findings and caveats noted by the study authors: Cumulative frequency of public TCR beta family members discriminated carriers of CMV infection plus the relevant HLA type in this cohort and an independent approximately 370-donor cohort. The ex vivo response was dominated by HLA-C-restricted CMV-specific TCR beta clonotypes, which also provided the single most frequent clonotype in two of eight donors.

The table lists this clonotype with many counts. Its antigen specificity is not known. No much larger clonotype is one base removed from it; base qualities were not supplied. Relative to germline, V is missing 6 bases and J is missing 5 bases, with 12 bases of the junction outside any gene match. Its CDR3 holds 15 amino acids, cysteine through phenylalanine. CDR3 DNA is the only sequence kept; it has 45 bases, read in frame from the first base. In the germline V gene (reference sequence), CDR1 corresponds to DFQATT and CDR2 to SNEGSKA. Sequenced on an Illumina HiSeq 1500. TCRdb redid the processing of the public reads, applying fastp at Q25 and MiXCR, and retained in-frame beta chains. Rows are unified per CDR3 protein, each entry keeping the most common DNA and genes. The sample table holds 150,000 to 200,000 distinct CDR3 sequences, of which 14% were seen once. The top ten clonotypes cover 25% to 30% of the sample.

The rearranged chain carries TRBV20-1 and TRBJ2-5; 10 nucleotides in the junction match TRBD1. Sequencing input: PBMCs. The TCR was taken from a human donor in good health (CMV status not recorded). Some clones in this sample may be carry-over from other donors' samples. The sequenced DNA is TGCAGTGCCGAAGCCGCGGGACAGGGGATCGAGACCCAGTACTTC. It encodes CSAEAAGQGIETQYF.